This T cell receptor (beta chain) was profiled in a study of cytomegalovirus exposure and HLA in healthy donors. Germline CDR1 SGDLS, CDR2 YYNGEE. The CDR3 extends over 15 amino acids. As regards this clone: Germline is not matched at one junction end, which may reflect a read error.

The PCR made use of 60 Vbeta and 13 Jbeta primers. TCRdb's table, derived via immunoSEQ multiplex PCR, lists solely in-frame clones and lacks some. Here the sample spans around 90,000 clones, 82% being singletons. The V call is TRBV9, the J call TRBJ2-2, with 8 bases matching TRBD1. This sequence originates from a middle-aged man in good health and CMV-seronegative. Sequencing was performed on PBMCs. CDR3 DNA: TGTGCCAGCAGCCCGGGACAGGTTCACACCGGGGAGCCGTTTTTT. It specifies CASSPGQVHTGEPFF. Full variable domain (remainder filled in from reference TRBV9 and TRBJ2-2): DSGVTQTPKHLITATGQRVTLRCSPRSGDLSVYWYQQSLDQGLQFLIQYYNGEERAKGNILERFSAQQFPDLHSELNLSSLELGDSALYFCASSPGQVHTGEPFFGEGSRLTVL.